This TCR beta chain was sequenced for a study of blood T cells in healthy people across ages. V lost 1 base and J lost 4, with 13 bases in between. The CDR3 covers 15 residues. The germline V gene has CDR1 SGHTA and CDR2 FQGNSA. The authors ran a second PCR of roughly 6 to 12 cycles using a sample-barcoded 5' primer and a J-beta primer mix. Each cDNA molecule carried a tag from a template-switch adaptor that contained 12 random nucleotides. TCRdb re-analysed the 5' RACE reads in MiXCR, keeping a single row per CDR3 protein. This repertoire shows fewer than 600,000 distinct CDR3 sequences, about 29% found once; its top ten account for approximately 3.7%. The sample was also reused in another study, on T cells of mothers and their children.

The chain couples TRBV7-2 to TRBJ2-5; D perhaps matches TRBD1 (6 bases). The receptor comes from a boy between 2 and 10 years old in good health. The sequencing input was blood. CDR3 region: CASSLVIQGRETQYF. The DNA for the CDR3 is TGTGCCAGCAGCTTAGTGATCCAGGGGAGAGAGACCCAGTACTTC.